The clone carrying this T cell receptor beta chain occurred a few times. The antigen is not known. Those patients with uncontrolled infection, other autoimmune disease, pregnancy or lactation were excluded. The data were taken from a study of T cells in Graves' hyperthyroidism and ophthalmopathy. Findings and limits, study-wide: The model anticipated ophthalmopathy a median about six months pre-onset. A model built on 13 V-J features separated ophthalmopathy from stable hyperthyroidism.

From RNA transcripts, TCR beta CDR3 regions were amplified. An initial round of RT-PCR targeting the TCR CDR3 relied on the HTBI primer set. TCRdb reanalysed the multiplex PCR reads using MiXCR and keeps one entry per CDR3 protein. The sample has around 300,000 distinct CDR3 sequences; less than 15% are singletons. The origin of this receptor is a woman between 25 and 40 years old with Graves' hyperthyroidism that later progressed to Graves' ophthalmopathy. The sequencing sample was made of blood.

CDR3 residues: CATDPGGYEYNEQFF. The CDR3 DNA follows: TGTGCCACCGATCCTGGGGGGTACGAGTACAATGAGCAGTTCTTC. J is TRBJ2-1 and V is TRBV6-2 or TRBV6-3, with D perhaps matching TRBD2 (6 bases). The V end was cut by 10 bases, the J end by 4 bases, with 20 bases between. Germline CDR1 reads MNHEY; CDR2 reads SVGEGT. The CDR3 loop spans 15 amino acids.